This is a list of T cell receptor beta chains from one sample in a study of blood T cells in healthy people across ages. Each CDR3 protein gets one entry after TCRdb re-called the 5' RACE reads with MiXCR. The table records about 1,600,000 distinct CDR3 sequences, approximately 38% of them present only once. Source material: blood. These receptors all come from a young woman in good health. The CDR3 runs from the conserved cysteine through the conserved F or W. Fields, in order: V gene, J gene, D gene, clone size, CDR3 protein, CDR3 DNA. D genes are given only for firm matches. Not all rows give a size; the values are once, few, many and, for expanded clones, a class.

v_gene: TRBV10-3
j_gene: TRBJ2-7
d_gene: TRBD1
abundance: few
CDR3aa: CAIRGRGGLDEQYF
CDR3nt: TGTGCCATCAGGGGGAGAGGGGGCCTGGACGAGCAGTACTTC

v_gene: TRBV6-5
j_gene: TRBJ2-7
d_gene: -
abundance: -
CDR3aa: CASKYGRVSYEQYF
CDR3nt: TGTGCCAGCAAATACGGACGGGTCTCCTACGAGCAGTACTTC

v_gene: TRBV27
j_gene: TRBJ2-7
d_gene: TRBD1
abundance: many
CDR3aa: CASRRTGTYEQYF
CDR3nt: TGTGCCAGCAGGAGGACAGGTACCTACGAGCAGTACTTC

v_gene: TRBV6-2/TRBV6-3
j_gene: TRBJ2-7
d_gene: -
abundance: few
CDR3aa: CASSLIGLGQRTTYEQYF
CDR3nt: TGTGCCAGCAGCCTGATAGGACTCGGGCAGAGAACCACCTACGAGCAGTACTTC

v_gene: TRBV7-9
j_gene: TRBJ1-1
d_gene: -
abundance: -
CDR3aa: CASTLSYTEAFF
CDR3nt: TGTGCCAGCACCTTATCCTACACTGAAGCTTTCTTT

v_gene: TRBV7-9
j_gene: TRBJ2-3
d_gene: -
abundance: -
CDR3aa: CASTDSHTDTQYF
CDR3nt: TGTGCCAGCACTGACAGCCACACAGATACGCAGTATTTT

v_gene: TRBV5-6
j_gene: TRBJ1-1
d_gene: -
abundance: -
CDR3aa: CASSPWSGEAFF
CDR3nt: TGTGCCAGCAGCCCATGGTCGGGTGAAGCTTTCTTT

v_gene: TRBV29-1
j_gene: TRBJ2-7
d_gene: -
abundance: few
CDR3aa: CSVFGPEQYF
CDR3nt: TGCAGCGTCTTTGGACCCGAGCAGTACTTC

v_gene: TRBV29-1
j_gene: TRBJ2-1
d_gene: TRBD2
abundance: -
CDR3aa: CSGVGGNEQFF
CDR3nt: TGCAGCGGTGTGGGGGGGAATGAGCAGTTCTTC

v_gene: TRBV30
j_gene: TRBJ2-7
d_gene: TRBD2
abundance: few
CDR3aa: CAWSVGAGGEQYF
CDR3nt: TGTGCCTGGAGTGTAGGAGCGGGGGGCGAGCAGTACTTC

v_gene: TRBV5-1
j_gene: TRBJ2-7
d_gene: -
abundance: -
CDR3aa: CASSLGRVADPYEQYF
CDR3nt: TGCGCCAGCAGCTTGGGTCGGGTAGCGGATCCCTACGAGCAGTACTTC

v_gene: TRBV4-1
j_gene: TRBJ2-6
d_gene: TRBD2
abundance: -
CDR3aa: CASSQDASGSGANVLTF
CDR3nt: TGCGCCAGCAGCCAAGACGCTAGCGGGAGTGGGGCCAACGTCCTGACTTTC

v_gene: TRBV14
j_gene: TRBJ2-7
d_gene: -
abundance: few
CDR3aa: CASSQEDPSSYEQYF
CDR3nt: TGTGCCAGCAGCCAAGAGGACCCGAGCTCCTACGAGCAGTACTTC

v_gene: TRBV5-1
j_gene: TRBJ2-7
d_gene: TRBD2
abundance: few
CDR3aa: CASSSGEGIYEQYF
CDR3nt: TGCGCCAGCAGCTCGGGGGAGGGAATCTACGAGCAGTACTTC

v_gene: TRBV29-1
j_gene: TRBJ2-3
d_gene: -
abundance: -
CDR3aa: CSGEDLSTQYF
CDR3nt: TGCAGCGGTGAAGATCTGAGTACGCAGTATTTT

v_gene: TRBV12-3/TRBV12-4
j_gene: TRBJ2-3
d_gene: TRBD1
abundance: -
CDR3aa: CASSFGQGTDMQYF
CDR3nt: TGTGCCAGCAGTTTTGGGCAGGGGACAGATATGCAGTATTTT

v_gene: TRBV29-1
j_gene: TRBJ2-3
d_gene: -
abundance: few
CDR3aa: CSVVRVGDTDTQYF
CDR3nt: TGCAGCGTTGTAAGGGTTGGGGACACAGATACGCAGTATTTT

v_gene: TRBV12-3/TRBV12-4
j_gene: TRBJ2-7
d_gene: -
abundance: -
CDR3aa: CASSWGRTYEQYF
CDR3nt: TGTGCCAGCAGTTGGGGCAGGACCTACGAGCAGTACTTC

v_gene: TRBV28
j_gene: TRBJ2-1
d_gene: TRBD2
abundance: -
CDR3aa: CASSPGVAGGGEQFF
CDR3nt: TGTGCCAGCAGCCCTGGGGTAGCGGGGGGGGGTGAGCAGTTCTTC

v_gene: TRBV20-1
j_gene: TRBJ2-1
d_gene: -
abundance: -
CDR3aa: CSALTWGDEQFF
CDR3nt: TGCAGTGCTCTGACTTGGGGGGATGAGCAGTTCTTC

v_gene: TRBV14
j_gene: TRBJ2-1
d_gene: TRBD1
abundance: -
CDR3aa: CASSPGTGGGNEQFF
CDR3nt: TGTGCCAGCAGCCCCGGGACAGGGGGCGGCAATGAGCAGTTCTTC

v_gene: TRBV6-1
j_gene: TRBJ1-1
d_gene: -
abundance: -
CDR3aa: CASPKGTAQGGEAFF
CDR3nt: TGTGCCAGCCCCAAGGGGACCGCCCAAGGGGGTGAAGCTTTCTTT

v_gene: TRBV27
j_gene: TRBJ2-4
d_gene: -
abundance: -
CDR3aa: CASSLFQGEGNIQYF
CDR3nt: TGTGCCAGCAGTTTATTTCAGGGCGAGGGAAACATTCAGTACTTC

v_gene: TRBV25-1
j_gene: TRBJ1-1
d_gene: -
abundance: -
CDR3aa: CGSSERRVMNTEAFF
CDR3nt: TGTGGCAGCAGTGAAAGGAGGGTGATGAACACTGAAGCTTTCTTT

v_gene: TRBV2
j_gene: TRBJ2-5
d_gene: TRBD1
abundance: -
CDR3aa: CASSDRVGETRYF
CDR3nt: TGTGCCAGCAGCGACAGGGTTGGCGAGACCCGGTACTTC

v_gene: TRBV6-5
j_gene: TRBJ2-5
d_gene: TRBD2
abundance: -
CDR3aa: CASSYSEAGNQETQYF
CDR3nt: TGTGCCAGCAGTTACTCAGAAGCGGGAAATCAAGAGACCCAGTACTTC

v_gene: TRBV11-2
j_gene: TRBJ1-4
d_gene: -
abundance: -
CDR3aa: CASSLILEGLFF
CDR3nt: TGTGCCAGCAGCTTAATTCTAGAGGGACTGTTTTTT

v_gene: TRBV28
j_gene: TRBJ2-5
d_gene: -
abundance: -
CDR3aa: CASSSGPGVETQYF
CDR3nt: TGTGCCAGCAGTTCCGGGCCTGGGGTTGAGACCCAGTACTTC

v_gene: TRBV6-5
j_gene: TRBJ1-2
d_gene: TRBD1
abundance: few
CDR3aa: CASSQEGQGAVGYTF
CDR3nt: TGTGCCAGCAGTCAAGAGGGACAGGGGGCTGTTGGCTACACCTTC

v_gene: TRBV12-5
j_gene: TRBJ2-4
d_gene: TRBD2
abundance: few
CDR3aa: CASGSLPGLAEGGLIAKNIQYF
CDR3nt: TGTGCTAGTGGTTCGCTACCGGGACTAGCGGAGGGGGGTTTGATAGCCAAAAACATTCAGTACTTC

v_gene: TRBV28
j_gene: TRBJ2-1
d_gene: TRBD2
abundance: -
CDR3aa: CASSPPGGGGAVFF
CDR3nt: TGTGCCAGCAGTCCTCCCGGCGGCGGGGGGGCGGTGTTCTTC

v_gene: TRBV4-2
j_gene: TRBJ2-7
d_gene: -
abundance: -
CDR3aa: CASSQGENDEQYF
CDR3nt: TGTGCCAGCAGCCAAGGAGAAAATGACGAGCAGTACTTC

v_gene: TRBV6-1
j_gene: TRBJ1-1
d_gene: -
abundance: -
CDR3aa: CASSAGTAAFEAFF
CDR3nt: TGTGCCAGCAGTGCCGGGACGGCGGCCTTTGAAGCTTTCTTT

v_gene: TRBV29-1
j_gene: TRBJ2-5
d_gene: TRBD1
abundance: -
CDR3aa: CSVDGRGNEQYF
CDR3nt: TGCAGCGTTGATGGCAGGGGGAATGAGCAGTACTTC

v_gene: TRBV6-1
j_gene: TRBJ1-4
d_gene: -
abundance: -
CDR3aa: CASTPTVATNEKLFF
CDR3nt: TGTGCCAGCACCCCAACGGTTGCAACTAATGAAAAACTGTTTTTT

v_gene: TRBV15
j_gene: TRBJ2-2
d_gene: TRBD2
abundance: -
CDR3aa: CATSIFGTSTGELFF
CDR3nt: TGTGCCACCAGCATCTTCGGGACTAGCACCGGGGAGCTGTTTTTT

v_gene: TRBV6-6
j_gene: TRBJ1-2
d_gene: TRBD1
abundance: -
CDR3aa: CASSSPGQGLLGYTF
CDR3nt: TGTGCCAGTAGTTCACCGGGACAGGGGTTACTTGGCTACACCTTC

v_gene: TRBV27
j_gene: TRBJ2-7
d_gene: -
abundance: few
CDR3aa: CASSQKADYEQYF
CDR3nt: TGTGCCAGCAGTCAAAAGGCCGACTACGAGCAGTACTTC

v_gene: TRBV12-3/TRBV12-4
j_gene: TRBJ1-5
d_gene: -
abundance: few
CDR3aa: CASSFGGGAQPQHF
CDR3nt: TGTGCCAGCAGTTTTGGGGGGGGGGCCCAGCCCCAGCATTTT

v_gene: TRBV12-3/TRBV12-4
j_gene: TRBJ1-1
d_gene: -
abundance: many
CDR3aa: CASSLGGATEAFF
CDR3nt: TGTGCCAGCAGTTTAGGAGGGGCCACTGAAGCTTTCTTT

v_gene: TRBV9
j_gene: TRBJ2-1
d_gene: TRBD2
abundance: -
CDR3aa: CASSALPGLAGGEQFF
CDR3nt: TGTGCCAGCAGCGCCCTACCGGGACTAGCGGGAGGGGAGCAGTTCTTC

v_gene: TRBV6-5
j_gene: TRBJ1-1
d_gene: -
abundance: many
CDR3aa: CASSPRNTEAFF
CDR3nt: TGTGCCAGCAGCCCGAGGAACACTGAAGCTTTCTTT

v_gene: TRBV7-9
j_gene: TRBJ2-5
d_gene: TRBD2
abundance: -
CDR3aa: CALPGGRIETQYF
CDR3nt: TGTGCCCTCCCGGGGGGGCGCATCGAGACCCAGTACTTC

v_gene: TRBV29-1
j_gene: TRBJ2-7
d_gene: TRBD2
abundance: -
CDR3aa: CSVEPFGLGTYNEQYF
CDR3nt: TGCAGCGTTGAGCCATTCGGACTAGGGACCTACAATGAGCAGTACTTC

v_gene: TRBV5-1
j_gene: TRBJ2-7
d_gene: -
abundance: few
CDR3aa: CASSPPGDEQYF
CDR3nt: TGCGCCAGCAGCCCACCCGGGGACGAGCAGTACTTC

v_gene: TRBV2
j_gene: TRBJ2-7
d_gene: -
abundance: few
CDR3aa: CASSEGPGISYEQYF
CDR3nt: TGTGCCAGCAGTGAAGGGCCAGGGATCTCCTACGAGCAGTACTTC

v_gene: TRBV5-1
j_gene: TRBJ2-3
d_gene: TRBD2
abundance: -
CDR3aa: CASSGGTSQTQYF
CDR3nt: TGCGCCAGCAGCGGGGGGACTAGCCAAACGCAGTATTTT

v_gene: TRBV28
j_gene: TRBJ1-5
d_gene: TRBD1
abundance: -
CDR3aa: CASSSGSGGKQPQHF
CDR3nt: TGTGCCAGCAGTTCCGGGTCAGGGGGCAAGCAGCCCCAGCATTTT

v_gene: TRBV11-1
j_gene: TRBJ2-2
d_gene: TRBD1
abundance: -
CDR3aa: CASSLSGTGAGELFF
CDR3nt: TGTGCCAGCAGCTTATCCGGGACAGGGGCCGGGGAGCTGTTTTTT

v_gene: TRBV5-1
j_gene: TRBJ2-7
d_gene: -
abundance: few
CDR3aa: CASSFSPGSSYEQYF
CDR3nt: TGCGCCAGCAGCTTTTCTCCAGGGAGCTCCTACGAGCAGTACTTC

v_gene: TRBV11-2
j_gene: TRBJ1-2
d_gene: -
abundance: -
CDR3aa: CASSSHDRSKYGYTF
CDR3nt: TGTGCCAGCAGCTCCCATGACAGGTCAAAATATGGCTACACCTTC